This entry describes one T cell receptor beta chain. Sequencing targeted TCR beta in T cells from blood (CD8+ and CD4+). It was negative isolation that provided the CD8+ and CD4+ T cells, whereas TEMRA cells were enriched by FACS. Random hexamers were used to reverse transcribe 0.5 to 1 ug of RNA. TCRdb reprocessed the immunoSEQ multiplex PCR reads with MiXCR, giving one entry per CDR3 protein. The table has about 150,000 distinct CDR3 sequences, over 95% seen once. CDR3 length: 13 residues. Trimming stripped 0 bases from V and 6 bases from J, with 10 bases between. Germline V gene sequence: CDR1 SGHRS, CDR2 YFSETQ. This specimen belongs to a study of CD8 T cells in Susac syndrome.

This clonotype originated in a human donor with multiple sclerosis. Source material: CD8+ T cells from PBMCs. The rearrangement joins TRBV5-1 to TRBJ2-7; D not resolved. The CDR3: CASSLGTSFEQYF. CDR3 bases: TGCGCCAGCAGCTTGGGGACCAGCTTCGAGCAGTACTTC.